The sequence of this TCR beta chain was determined in a study of blood T cell repertoires in COVID-19. Overall study: Sources were T cells, B-cell-depleted T cells, or PBMCs; the material itself was cDNA or gDNA.

Methods used by the authors: Reference gene primer amplification gave estimated nucleated cell counts. Profiling relied on immunoSEQ multiplex PCR, and the TCRdb table lists in-frame clones only, not all of them. V and J calls plus clone size are reproduced from that table; the DNA served to infer D and trimming. The data contain 300,000 to 400,000 clones, about 87% of them singletons. Trimming left V 3 bases short and J 1 base short, with 6 bases between. CDR3 length equals 13 residues. Per germline, CDR1 SEHNR and CDR2 FQNEAQ (reference sequence). This chain links TRBV7-9 with TRBJ1-2; no firm D call. Sequenced: peripheral blood. This TCR came from a human donor in a cohort sampled during active COVID-19. The CDR3 loop is CASSLADNYGYTF. DNA for the CDR3: TGTGCCAGCAGCTTGGCCGATAACTATGGCTACACCTTC.